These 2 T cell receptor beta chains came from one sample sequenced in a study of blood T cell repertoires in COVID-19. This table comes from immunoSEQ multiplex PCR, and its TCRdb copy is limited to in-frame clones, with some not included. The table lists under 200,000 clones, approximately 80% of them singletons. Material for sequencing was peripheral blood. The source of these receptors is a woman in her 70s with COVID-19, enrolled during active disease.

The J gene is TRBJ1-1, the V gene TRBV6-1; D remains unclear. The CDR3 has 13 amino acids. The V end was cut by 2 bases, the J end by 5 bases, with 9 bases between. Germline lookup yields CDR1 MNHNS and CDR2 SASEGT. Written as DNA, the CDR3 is TGTGCCAGCAGTGAACTAATGAGGACTGAAGCTTTCTTT. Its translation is CASSELMRTEAFF.

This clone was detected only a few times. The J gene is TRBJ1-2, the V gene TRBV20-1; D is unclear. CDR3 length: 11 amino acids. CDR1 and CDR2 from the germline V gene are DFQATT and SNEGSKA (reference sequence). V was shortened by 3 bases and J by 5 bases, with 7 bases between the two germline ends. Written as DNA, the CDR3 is TGCAGTGCTAGTGTCCTTTATGGCTACACCTTC. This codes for CSASVLYGYTF.